Reported below is one T cell receptor (beta chain). This specimen comes from a study of blood T cell repertoires in COVID-19. Study background: Samples came from the United States, Italy and Spain, spanning acute and convalescent COVID-19. The analysed material was cDNA or gDNA that came from T cells, B-cell-depleted T cells, or PBMCs.

Unmatched junction bases numbered 3, after V lost 6 bases and J lost 7 bases. Germline CDR1 reads WSHSY; CDR2 reads SAAADI. The length of the CDR3 is 11 residues. Original handling: Amplification of reference gene primers provided the estimated nucleated cell counts. Libraries were prepared by immunoSEQ multiplex PCR; TCRdb keeps only in-frame clonotypes and omits some of them. From that table come the V and J calls and clone size; the DNA was used to work out D and trimming. The sample comprises approximately 230,000 clones, 70% to 90% of which are singletons, and 3% rests with the top ten. This TCR derives from a man aged 18 to 29 with active or convalescent COVID-19. The V gene is TRBV10-2, the J gene TRBJ2-7; TRBD2 matches at 7 bases. The specimen was peripheral blood. Here the CDR3 reads CASRTGGEQYF. CDR3 nucleotides: TGCGCCAGCAGAACGGGGGGAGAGCAGTACTTC.